These 13 T cell receptor beta chains originate from one sample sequenced in a study of control samples from healthy donors and cancer patients. Assay used: immunoSEQ multiplex PCR; TCRdb lists only in-frame clones, some missing. The sample has over 85,000 clones; roughly 94% are singletons. The sequenced sample consisted of blood. These receptors were taken from a woman aged 18-35 years in good health.

The chain recombines TRBV7-9 with TRBJ2-2, with 10 bases fitting TRBD2. The ends lost 3 bases at V and 6 bases at J; junction bases unmatched: 7. The CDR3 runs to 16 residues. Germline V gives CDR1 SEHNR, CDR2 FQNEAQ (reference sequence). Here the CDR3 DNA reads TGTGCCAGCAGCTTCCGGCTAGCGGGAGTTTCCGGGGAGCTGTTTTTT. Encoded protein: CASSFRLAGVSGELFF.

This sequence joins TRBV2 and TRBJ2-1, with 15 bases aligning to TRBD2. Germline V CDR1 and CDR2: SNHLY, FYNNEI. With 6 bases clipped from V and 8 bases from J, the junction kept 8 bases outside the gene matches. The CDR3 runs to 16 residues. CDR3 nucleotide sequence: TGTGCCAGCAGGGCCGGACTAGCGGGGGGGCTTTATGAGCAGTTCTTC. It is translated as CASRAGLAGGLYEQFF.

This sequence joins TRBV7-8 and TRBJ2-7; D not resolved. In germline, CDR1 is SGHVS, CDR2 FQNEAQ. The V and J ends lost 11 bases and 7 bases respectively, with 9 bases between them. The CDR3 extends over 9 amino acids. The CDR3 protein is CAVGPEQYF. The CDR3 DNA sequence: TGTGCCGTAGGGCCTGAGCAGTACTTC.

The chain is built from TRBV29-1 and TRBJ2-3; no firm D call. Germline V gene data show CDR1 as SQVTM and CDR2 as ANQGSEA. V was shortened by 5 bases and J by 4 bases, with 10 bases between the two germline ends. The CDR3 extends over 12 amino acids. This CDR3 is CSVLGRADTQYF. In DNA form, the CDR3 reads TGCAGCGTTCTAGGTCGGGCAGATACGCAGTATTTT.

V is TRBV29-1 and J is TRBJ1-1; D gene unclear. In germline, CDR1 is SQVTM, CDR2 ANQGSEA. With 7 bases removed from V and 4 bases from J, the gap between germline ends came to 10 bases. This CDR3 spans 11 amino acids. DNA for the CDR3: TGCAGCGCTAGGGCTGGCACTGAAGCTTTCTTT. Translating it yields CSARAGTEAFF.

The chain couples TRBV7-9 to TRBJ1-6, with D perhaps matching TRBD1 (5 bases). Germline V gene sequence: CDR1 SEHNR, CDR2 FQNEAQ (reference sequence). V gave up 2 bases and J gave up 9 bases, with 5 bases separating them. The CDR3 totals 12 residues. The CDR3 coding sequence is TGTGCCAGCAGCTTACAGGGTTCACCCCTCCACTTT. Protein product: CASSLQGSPLHF. Filled out from reference TRBV7-9 and TRBJ1-6, the complete variable domain reads DTGVSQNPRHKITKRGQNVTFRCDPISEHNRLYWYRQTLGQGPEFLTYFQNEAQLEKSRLLSDRFSAERPKGSFSTLEIQRTEQGDSAMYLCASSLQGSPLHFGNGTRLTVT.

The rearrangement links TRBV15 to TRBJ1-3; TRBD1 is a possible D gene (5 bases). V was trimmed by 1 base and J by 0 bases, leaving 13 bases between them. The CDR3 totals 17 residues. Germline V gives CDR1 LNHNV, CDR2 YYDKDF (reference sequence). Here the CDR3 DNA reads TGTGCCACCAGCAGAGTTTGGGGGACCTACTCTGGAAACACCATATATTTT. Translation gives CATSRVWGTYSGNTIYF. The whole variable domain, filled in from reference TRBV15 and TRBJ1-3, reads DAMVIQNPRYQVTQFGKPVTLSCSQTLNHNVMYWYQQKSSQAPKLLFHYYDKDFNNEADTPDNFQSRRPNTSFCFLDIRSPGLGDTAMYLCATSRVWGTYSGNTIYFGEGSWLTVV.

The rearrangement joins TRBV15 to TRBJ2-2, with D perhaps being TRBD1 or TRBD2 (5 bases each). V was clipped by 2 bases and J by 5 bases, with 15 bases between them. The germline V gene has CDR1 LNHNV and CDR2 YYDKDF (reference sequence). This CDR3 has 16 amino acids. The DNA of the CDR3 is TGTGCCACCAGCAGATCGGGGATGACAGCTACCGGGGAGCTGTTTTTT. Residues: CATSRSGMTATGELFF.

The V gene is TRBV2, the J gene TRBJ2-4; D gene uncertain. V shed 3 bases and J shed 0 bases, with 6 bases lying between them. This CDR3 comprises 14 residues. Per the germline V gene, CDR1 is SNHLY and CDR2 is FYNNEI. The CDR3 bases are TGTGCCAGCAGTGATATGGTAGCCAAAAACATTCAGTACTTC. As protein: CASSDMVAKNIQYF.

This clone was recorded only once. V is TRBV7-6 and J is TRBJ2-2, with 7 bases fitting TRBD2. V dropped 5 bases and J dropped 5; count of bases not matched to a gene: 8. Germline CDR1 is SGHVS and CDR2 is FNYEAQ. This CDR3 spans 15 amino acids. The CDR3 is CASSRLAEGTGELFF. The CDR3 DNA is TGTGCCAGCAGCCGCCTAGCGGAAGGGACCGGGGAGCTGTTTTTT.

This chain joins TRBV9 and TRBJ2-7, with 10 bases that match TRBD2. The CDR3 is 16 residues long. Losses at the gene ends were 2 bases for V and 6 bases for J; bases not matched to a gene: 11. Germline lookup yields CDR1 SGDLS and CDR2 YYNGEE. The CDR3 protein is CASSVRGTSAHAEQYF. As DNA, the CDR3 is TGTGCCAGCAGCGTCCGTGGGACTAGCGCTCACGCCGAGCAGTACTTC.

This clone was seen a single time. V usage is TRBV19 and J usage is TRBJ2-3; no reliable D call. This CDR3 has 13 amino acids. Trimming pared 5 bases from V and 2 bases from J, leaving 8 bases between. Germline V gives CDR1 LNHDA, CDR2 SQIVND (reference sequence). This CDR3 reads CASSPNPTDTQYF. The CDR3, as DNA: TGTGCCAGTAGTCCGAACCCCACAGATACGCAGTATTTT.

The gene calls are TRBV3-1 (or the pseudogene TRBV3-2) and TRBJ1-5, with D unclear. With 3 bases removed from V and 9 bases from J, the gap between germline ends came to 9 bases. Germline CDR1 reads LGHDT; CDR2 reads YNNKEL (reference sequence). The CDR3 is made up of 12 amino acids. CDR3 sequence (DNA): TGTGCCAGCAGCCACTCAGAAGGGCCCCAGCATTTT. It encodes CASSHSEGPQHF.